This T cell receptor (beta chain) stems from a study of T-cell reconstitution after alpha-beta-depleted transplantation in children (dated by TCRdb to 2016 to 2018). For context, the study as a whole: T-cell immune reconstitution after TCRalphabeta/CD19-depleted allogeneic hematopoietic cell transplantation in children was quantitatively tracked in the study by means of TCR repertoire profiling.

CDR1 and CDR2 were assigned from the germline V gene (reference sequence) as SEHNR and FQNEAQ. At the junction V is shortened by 1 base and J by 2 bases; bases outside the gene matches: 2. The CDR3, cysteine through phenylalanine, is 15 amino acids long. The DNA shown is the 45-base CDR3, in frame from base 1. Comment on this clonotype: The specificity of this receptor is unknown. There are no base qualities to consult, and no much larger clone falls within one base.

Library method: PCR. Sequencer: Illumina HiSeq 2500. TCR library preparation used molecular barcoding, with unique molecular identifiers applied to normalize quantification of the TCRbeta repertoire. Through fastp at Q25 and MiXCR, TCRdb rebuilt clones from the public reads, retaining in-frame beta chains. Each entry is one CDR3 protein sequence, shown with its most common DNA and genes. The sample yields about 400,000 distinct CDR3 sequences; around 21% were counted once. Clones ranked in the top ten supply 3% to 4% of the sample. The specimen was PBMCs from the stem cell graft donor, collected from the stem cell graft. The origin of this receptor is a human donor who donated a stem cell graft to a child with acute myeloid leukemia. The chain was built from TRBV7-9 and TRBJ2-7, with 10 bases in between that match TRBD2. The DNA sequence reads TGTGCCAGCAGCTTAGTCGGACTAGCGGCCTACGAGCAGTACTTC. Translation gives CASSLVGLAAYEQYF.